The rows below give T cell receptor beta chains drawn from one sample of a study of cytotoxic CD8 clonotypes in ibrutinib-treated CLL. The table came from immunoSEQ multiplex PCR; TCRdb's copy has only in-frame clones and leaves some out. The sample consists of tens of thousands of clones, under 70% of them appearing once. The sequencing here drew on PBMCs, taken after 12 months of ibrutinib treatment. These receptors all come from a human donor with chronic lymphocytic leukemia. CDR3s include the opening cysteine and the closing phenylalanine or tryptophan. The D gene is left open where the match is weak. Size values are once, few and many counts, or a class for expanded clones, and some rows have none.

j_gene,v_gene,d_gene,abundance,CDR3aa,CDR3nt
TRBJ2-7,TRBV11-2,-,-,CASNLGGEALVYEQYF,TGTGCCAGCAACCTGGGGGGTGAGGCCCTAGTCTACGAGCAGTACTTC
TRBJ1-1,TRBV7-8,-,-,CASSLLREGEAFF,TGTGCCAGCAGCTTACTCCGAGAGGGAGAAGCTTTCTTT
TRBJ1-1,TRBV5-1,TRBD1,few,CASSLGANPGTGKAEAFF,TGCGCCAGCAGCTTGGGGGCGAATCCAGGGACAGGGAAGGCTGAAGCTTTCTTT
TRBJ2-7,TRBV7-9,TRBD1,-,CASSPTRTGASYEQYF,TGTGCCAGCAGCCCTACCCGGACAGGGGCCTCCTACGAGCAGTACTTC
TRBJ2-7,TRBV9,-,-,CASSDPWSYEQYF,TGTGCCAGCAGCGACCCCTGGTCCTACGAGCAGTACTTC
TRBJ2-3,TRBV27,-,-,CASSYGWTTDTQYF,TGTGCCAGCAGTTACGGGTGGACCACAGATACGCAGTATTTT
TRBJ2-3,TRBV7-3,-,-,CASSLLSTSTDTQYF,TGTGCCAGCAGCTTATTGTCCACTAGCACAGATACGCAGTATTTT
TRBJ2-1,TRBV5-1,TRBD2,few,CASSFQAGPYNEQFF,TGCGCCAGCAGCTTCCAAGCGGGACCCTACAATGAGCAGTTCTTC
TRBJ2-7,TRBV7-9,-,-,CASSSYLVGNEQYF,TGTGCCAGCAGCTCCTACCTGGTCGGCAACGAGCAGTACTTC
TRBJ1-5,TRBV29-1,-,few,CSVVDSNQPQHF,TGCAGCGTTGTAGATAGCAATCAGCCCCAGCATTTT
TRBJ1-5,TRBV28,-,few,CASSLLGQPQHF,TGTGCCAGCAGTTTATTGGGTCAGCCCCAGCATTTT
TRBJ2-7,TRBV7-2,-,-,CARDSNIPSYEQYF,TGTGCCAGGGACAGCAACATCCCTTCCTACGAGCAGTACTTC
TRBJ1-1,TRBV18,TRBD1,-,CASSPVGQGTPEAFF,TGTGCCAGCTCGCCTGTGGGACAGGGTACCCCTGAAGCTTTCTTT
TRBJ1-1,TRBV10-3,-,-,CAISDLGQGTFF,TGTGCCATCAGTGACCTAGGGCAGGGGACTTTCTTT
TRBJ1-2,TRBV6-5,-,once,CASSLSKNYGYTF,TGTGCCAGCAGTCTTTCAAAGAACTATGGCTACACCTTC
TRBJ2-3,TRBV5-1,-,few,CASSFGPGLRTDTQYF,TGCGCCAGCAGCTTCGGCCCCGGACTCCGCACAGATACGCAGTATTTT
TRBJ2-7,TRBV11-2,-,-,CASSARTGAAQCYF,TGTGCCAGCAGCGCACGGACTGGAGCGGCCCAGTGTTACTTC
TRBJ2-5,TRBV21-1,-,-,CASSKLRAQSQETQYF,TGTGCCAGCAGCAAACTACGGGCGCAAAGCCAAGAGACCCAGTACTTC
TRBJ2-3,TRBV7-8,-,-,CASSLASGIADTQYF,TGTGCCAGCAGCTTAGCCTCCGGGATCGCAGATACGCAGTATTTT
TRBJ1-2,TRBV6-1,-,-,CASSVKRATSGYTF,TGTGCCAGCAGTGTCAAGCGTGCGACAAGTGGCTACACCTTC
TRBJ2-1,TRBV30,-,-,CAWSQGVEQFF,TGTGCCTGGAGTCAAGGGGTTGAGCAGTTCTTC
TRBJ2-7,TRBV9,TRBD2,-,CASSVTAGATYEQYF,TGTGCCAGCAGCGTAACAGCGGGGGCCACCTACGAGCAGTACTTC
TRBJ1-6,TRBV7-9,TRBD1,-,CASSSDREPYNSPLHF,TGTGCCAGCAGCTCTGACAGGGAACCCTATAATTCACCCCTCCACTTT
TRBJ1-2,TRBV6-5,-,-,CASSSGTDYNYGYTF,TGTGCCAGCAGTAGCGGGACGGATTATAACTATGGCTACACCTTC
TRBJ2-7,TRBV9,TRBD1,-,CASSPTGESSKEQYF,TGTGCCAGCAGCCCAACAGGGGAGAGCTCGAAAGAGCAGTACTTC
TRBJ2-2,TRBV19,-,few,CASSTRGNTGELFF,TGTGCCAGTAGTACCCGGGGCAACACCGGGGAGCTGTTTTTT
TRBJ1-5,TRBV18,-,-,CASSPGGNQPQHF,TGTGCCAGCTCACCAGGAGGCAATCAGCCCCAGCATTTT
TRBJ1-4,TRBV2,-,-,CASSEWRGATNEKLFF,TGTGCCAGCAGTGAATGGAGGGGCGCAACTAATGAAAAACTGTTTTTT
TRBJ2-2,TRBV27,-,-,CARTSGELFF,TGTGCCAGAACGTCCGGGGAGCTGTTTTTT
TRBJ2-6,TRBV4-3,-,-,CASSQQPGANVLTF,TGCGCCAGCAGCCAACAGCCTGGGGCCAACGTCCTGACTTTC
TRBJ2-7,TRBV14,TRBD1,-,CASSLGQGHYEQYF,TGTGCCAGCAGCCTCGGACAGGGCCACTACGAGCAGTACTTC
TRBJ1-3,TRBV19,-,-,CASTFRAGNTIYF,TGTGCCAGTACTTTCAGGGCTGGAAACACCATATATTTT
TRBJ2-7,TRBV5-1,-,few,CASSLKGTSYEQYF,TGCGCCAGCAGCTTGAAAGGGACCTCCTACGAGCAGTACTTC
TRBJ1-2,TRBV19,-,-,CASSEGQAYGYTF,TGTGCCAGTAGTGAGGGGCAGGCGTATGGCTACACCTTC
TRBJ1-6,TRBV19,-,-,CASRYRGDNSPLHF,TGTGCCAGTAGGTACCGAGGGGATAATTCACCCCTCCACTTT
TRBJ1-5,TRBV19,-,-,CASSNTNQPQHF,TGTGCCAGTAGCAATACGAATCAGCCCCAGCATTTT
TRBJ2-5,TRBV9,-,-,CASSVVEGETQYF,TGTGCCAGCAGCGTGGTGGAGGGAGAGACCCAGTACTTC
TRBJ1-2,TRBV7-9,-,-,CASSRTNYGYTF,TGTGCCAGCAGCAGGACTAACTATGGCTACACCTTC
TRBJ2-7,TRBV29-1,TRBD1,-,CSVEDQQGKSYEQYF,TGCAGCGTTGAAGATCAACAGGGGAAGTCCTACGAGCAGTACTTC
TRBJ1-1,TRBV11-3,-,few,CASSSEGGTEAFF,TGTGCCAGCAGCTCCGAAGGGGGGACTGAAGCTTTCTTT
TRBJ1-6,TRBV9,-,-,CASSVGQLSPLHF,TGTGCCAGCAGCGTAGGGCAGCTCTCACCCCTCCACTTT
TRBJ1-4,TRBV18,TRBD1,-,CASSPPTGANEKLFF,TGTGCCAGCTCACCACCAACAGGGGCTAATGAAAAACTGTTTTTT
TRBJ1-5,TRBV18,TRBD1,-,CASSPSIGTGRQPQHF,TGTGCCAGCTCACCGAGTATTGGGACAGGGCGCCAGCCCCAGCATTTT
TRBJ2-1,TRBV13,TRBD2,-,CASSSGTSGGMSSYNEQFF,TGTGCCAGCAGCTCAGGGACTAGCGGGGGGATGAGCTCCTACAATGAGCAGTTCTTC
TRBJ2-5,TRBV5-1,-,-,CASRLTGDVQETQYF,TGCGCCAGCCGATTAACCGGGGACGTACAAGAGACCCAGTACTTC
TRBJ1-1,TRBV10-3,-,-,CAVTPGGLNTEAFF,TGTGCCGTGACCCCAGGAGGCTTGAACACTGAAGCTTTCTTT
TRBJ1-5,TRBV5-8,TRBD1,-,CASSLGRPGQNSNQPQHF,TGTGCCAGCAGCTTGGGACGACCGGGACAGAATAGCAATCAGCCCCAGCATTTT
TRBJ1-6,TRBV10-3,TRBD1,-,CAISEFAGTENNSPLHF,TGTGCCATCAGTGAGTTTGCCGGGACAGAAAATAATTCACCCCTCCACTTT
TRBJ1-5,TRBV18,-,few,CASSPGQQNQPQHF,TGTGCCAGCTCACCCGGACAGCAAAATCAGCCCCAGCATTTT
TRBJ1-2,TRBV5-4,-,few,CASSPLGRRGYTF,TGTGCCAGCAGCCCTCTTGGAAGGCGGGGCTACACCTTC
TRBJ1-2,TRBV7-9,-,-,CASSFISKGRKGYTF,TGTGCCAGCAGCTTCATCTCTAAGGGACGGAAAGGCTACACCTTC
TRBJ2-7,TRBV19,-,-,CASSISVSYEQYF,TGTGCCAGTAGTATTTCAGTATCCTACGAGCAGTACTTC
TRBJ2-7,TRBV6-1,-,-,CASSEYRARGAGEQYF,TGTGCCAGCAGTGAATACCGGGCCAGGGGCGCTGGGGAGCAGTACTTC
TRBJ1-1,TRBV7-8,-,-,CASSFSPTEAFF,TGTGCCAGCAGCTTTTCCCCCACTGAAGCTTTCTTT
TRBJ1-4,TRBV6-5,-,-,CASSRGWGEKLFF,TGTGCCAGCAGTCGGGGGTGGGGGGAAAAACTGTTTTTT